The sequence of this T cell receptor beta chain was determined in a study of T cell responses to AZD1222 COVID-19 vaccine. Notes on the study in general: Nearly half of spike-specific TCRs reportedly target variant regions that are unmutated in the B.1.351 and B.1.1.7 variants. The study found Spike-specific TCR breadth and depth rose after two AZD1222 doses. Only a handful of AZD1222 recipients tested seropositive at baseline. The sample set comprised mostly white British donors with more females, and clonal diversity was possibly underestimated.

With regard to this clone: Antigen: not known.

Per germline, CDR1 MGHRA and CDR2 YSYEKL. The CDR3 covers 16 residues. After removal of 0 bases from V and 4 bases from J, the junction contained 3 bases not matched to a gene. The method was immunoSEQ multiplex PCR; TCRdb's version includes in-frame clones alone and lacks a portion of them. Of fewer than 180,000 clones listed, roughly 94% were seen once; the top ten hold over 0.95%. The receptor was isolated from an adult in good health. The sample consisted of peripheral blood, taken on day 0 of AZD1222 vaccination. The gene calls are TRBV4-1 and TRBJ1-1, with 12 bases that match TRBD1. DNA of the CDR3: TGCGCCAGCAGCCAAGAGGGACAGGGGGCGCGCACTGAAGCTTTCTTT. As protein: CASSQEGQGARTEAFF.